Detailed here is one T cell receptor beta chain. The antigen is not known. Produced via immunoSEQ multiplex PCR; TCRdb's table is partial and in-frame only. The data contain about 86,000 clones, about 83% of them singletons. The CDR3 runs 14 residues. Trimming pared 3 bases from V and 6 bases from J, leaving 11 bases between. Germline lookup yields CDR1 KGHSH and CDR2 LQKENI. This record comes from a study of OX40 agonist ivuxolimab in advanced cancers. Study-wide context: Dose-escalation cases comprised hepatocellular carcinoma, melanoma, renal cell or head and neck cancer. General study findings and limits: Averaging showed that CD8+ T cells had more expanded clones than CD4+ did.

The sequence was obtained from an adult with an advanced solid tumor such as melanoma, head and neck, liver or kidney cancer. The starting material was CD4+ or CD8+ T cells sorted from blood, obtained in a trial of the OX40 agonist ivuxolimab. V gene TRBV18 combines with J gene TRBJ2-2, with D uncertain. The CDR3 coding sequence is TGTGCCAGCTCACCTCCCGTGACTGCCGGGGAGCTGTTTTTT. It specifies CASSPPVTAGELFF.